This T cell receptor beta chain is from a study of cytomegalovirus exposure and HLA in healthy donors. General study points: According to an earlier analysis, most TCR beta V segments yielded productive rearrangements about 87% or about 30% of the time. What was likely a sequencing artifact was a cluster of highly shared sequence variants.

This clone has only one observation. The antigen is undetermined. A multiplex PCR was run with 60 Vbeta primers and 13 Jbeta primers. Produced via immunoSEQ multiplex PCR; TCRdb's table is partial and in-frame only. The top ten clones hold approximately 6.2% of a sample with about 130,000 clones, roughly 78% of them seen once. Germline V gene sequence: CDR1 SGHNT, CDR2 YYREEE (reference sequence). The V end was cut by 0 bases, the J end by 2 bases, with 8 bases between. The length of the CDR3 is 14 residues. The material sequenced was PBMCs. The chain uses TRBV5-4 and TRBJ1-2, with D uncertain. This sequence was found in a man aged 35-49 years in good health and CMV-seropositive. Written as DNA, the CDR3 is TGTGCCAGCAGCTTGGGGCAGGCCAACTATGGCTACACCTTC. As protein: CASSLGQANYGYTF. Based on the CDR3 plus reference TRBV5-4 and TRBJ1-2, the full variable domain is ETGVTQSPTHLIKTRGQQVTLRCSSQSGHNTVSWYQQALGQGPQFIFQYYREEENGRGNFPPRFSGLQFPNYSSELNVNALELDDSALYLCASSLGQANYGYTFGSGTRLTVV.